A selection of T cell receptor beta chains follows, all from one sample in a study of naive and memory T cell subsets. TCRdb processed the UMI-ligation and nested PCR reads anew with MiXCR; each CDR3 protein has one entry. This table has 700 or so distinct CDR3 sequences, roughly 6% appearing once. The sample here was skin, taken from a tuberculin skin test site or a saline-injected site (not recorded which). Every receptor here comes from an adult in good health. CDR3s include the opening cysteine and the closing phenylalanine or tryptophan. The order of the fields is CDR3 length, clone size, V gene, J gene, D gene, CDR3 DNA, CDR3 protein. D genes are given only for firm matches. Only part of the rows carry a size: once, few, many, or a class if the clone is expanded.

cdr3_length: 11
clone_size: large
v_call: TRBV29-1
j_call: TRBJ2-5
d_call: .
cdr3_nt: TGCAGCGTTGGTCACCAAGAGACCCAGTACTTC
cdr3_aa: CSVGHQETQYF

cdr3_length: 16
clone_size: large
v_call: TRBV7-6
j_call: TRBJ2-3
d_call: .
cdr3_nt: TGTGCCAGCAGCTTACTGTCTGGGGCGAGCACAGATACGCAGTATTTT
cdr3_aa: CASSLLSGASTDTQYF

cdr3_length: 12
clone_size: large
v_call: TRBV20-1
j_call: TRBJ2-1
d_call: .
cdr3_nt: TGCAGTGCTATGAGCTCGGGGAATGAGCAGTTCTTC
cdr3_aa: CSAMSSGNEQFF

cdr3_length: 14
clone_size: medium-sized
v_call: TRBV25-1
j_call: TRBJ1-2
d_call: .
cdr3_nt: TGTGCCAGCAGTGAGAGTCCTCAAAACTATGGCTACACCTTC
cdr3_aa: CASSESPQNYGYTF

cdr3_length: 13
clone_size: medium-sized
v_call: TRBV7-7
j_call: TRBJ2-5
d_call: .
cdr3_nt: TGTGCTAGCAGCTTAGGGCGGCGGGAGACCCAGTACTTC
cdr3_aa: CASSLGRRETQYF

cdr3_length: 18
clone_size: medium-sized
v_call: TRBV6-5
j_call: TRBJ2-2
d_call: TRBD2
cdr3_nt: TGTGCCAGCAGTTACTCGACTAGCGGGAGGGCGAACACCGGGGAGCTGTTTTTT
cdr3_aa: CASSYSTSGRANTGELFF

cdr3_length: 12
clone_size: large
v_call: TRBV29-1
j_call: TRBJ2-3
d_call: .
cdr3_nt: TGCAGCGTTGACGACAGCACAGATACGCAGTATTTT
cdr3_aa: CSVDDSTDTQYF

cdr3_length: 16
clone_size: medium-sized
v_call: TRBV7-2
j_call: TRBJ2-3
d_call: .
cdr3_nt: TGTGCCAGCAGCTCCAAAACCGGCTCTATCACAGATACGCAGTATTTT
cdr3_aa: CASSSKTGSITDTQYF

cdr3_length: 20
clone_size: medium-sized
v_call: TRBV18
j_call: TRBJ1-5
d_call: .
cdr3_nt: TGTGCCAGCTCACCTTTAATGGTGCAGGCTAATACTGATAGCAATCAGCCCCAGCATTTT
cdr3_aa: CASSPLMVQANTDSNQPQHF

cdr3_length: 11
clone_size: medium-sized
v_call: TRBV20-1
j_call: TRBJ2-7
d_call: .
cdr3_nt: TGCAGTGCTAGAGAATCTTACCAGCAGTACTTC
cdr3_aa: CSARESYQQYF

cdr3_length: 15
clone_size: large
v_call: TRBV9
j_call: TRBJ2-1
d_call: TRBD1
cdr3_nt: TGTGCCAGCAGCGGCCGGGACAGGGGGCGCGGTGAGCAGTTCTTC
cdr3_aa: CASSGRDRGRGEQFF

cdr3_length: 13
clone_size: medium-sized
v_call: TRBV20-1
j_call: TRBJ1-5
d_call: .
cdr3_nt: TGCAGTGCTAGCCGGGACAACAATCAGCCCCAGCATTTT
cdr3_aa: CSASRDNNQPQHF

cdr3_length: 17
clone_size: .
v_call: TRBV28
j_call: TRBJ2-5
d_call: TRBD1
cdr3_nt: TGTGCCAGCAGTTTAAAGATCCTGACAGGGCGTCAAGAGACCCAGTACTTC
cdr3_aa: CASSLKILTGRQETQYF

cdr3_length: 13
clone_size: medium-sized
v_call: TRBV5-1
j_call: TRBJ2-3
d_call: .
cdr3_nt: TGCGCCAGCCGCCCACTGAGCACAGATACGCAGTATTTT
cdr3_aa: CASRPLSTDTQYF

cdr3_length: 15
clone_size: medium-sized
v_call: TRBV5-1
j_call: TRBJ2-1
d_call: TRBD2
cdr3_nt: TGCGCCAGCAGCTTGGGACTAGCGGGGTACAATGAGCAGTTCTTC
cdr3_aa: CASSLGLAGYNEQFF

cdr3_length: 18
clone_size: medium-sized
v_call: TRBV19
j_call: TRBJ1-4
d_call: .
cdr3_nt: TGTGCCAGTAGTATCCACAAATTGCAGGGACACGGTGATGAAAAACTGTTTTTT
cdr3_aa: CASSIHKLQGHGDEKLFF

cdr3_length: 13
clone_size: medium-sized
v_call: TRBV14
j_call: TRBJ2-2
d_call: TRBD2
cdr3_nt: TGTGCCAGCGGACTGGGACTAGCCGGGGAGCTGTTTTTT
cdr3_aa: CASGLGLAGELFF

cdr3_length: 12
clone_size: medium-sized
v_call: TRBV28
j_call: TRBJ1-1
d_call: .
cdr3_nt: TGTGCCAGCGGCACTGGGTTGACTGAAGCTTTCTTT
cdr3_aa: CASGTGLTEAFF

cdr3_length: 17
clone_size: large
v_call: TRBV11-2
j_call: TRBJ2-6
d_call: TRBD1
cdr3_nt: TGTGCCAGCAGCTCACGGGACAGAAGCTCTGGGGCCAACGTCCTGACTTTC
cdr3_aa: CASSSRDRSSGANVLTF

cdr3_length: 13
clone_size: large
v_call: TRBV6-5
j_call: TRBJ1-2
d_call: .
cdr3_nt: TGTGCCAGCAGTTACGACAGGTTCTATGGCTACACCTTC
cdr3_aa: CASSYDRFYGYTF

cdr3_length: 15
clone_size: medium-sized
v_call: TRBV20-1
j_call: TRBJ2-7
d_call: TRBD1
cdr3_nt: TGCAGTGCGAGAAACCGGGACAGGGGAACGGGCGAGCAGTACTTC
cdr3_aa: CSARNRDRGTGEQYF

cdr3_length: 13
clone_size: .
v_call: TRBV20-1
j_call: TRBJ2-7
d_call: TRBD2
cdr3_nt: TGCAGTGCGTTAGCGGGAGTTATCTACGAGCAGTACTTC
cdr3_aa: CSALAGVIYEQYF

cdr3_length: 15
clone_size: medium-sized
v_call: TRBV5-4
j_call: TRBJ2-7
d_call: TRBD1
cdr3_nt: TGTGCCAGCAGCTTGGGACAGGGTCCTCAATACGAGCAGTACTTC
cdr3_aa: CASSLGQGPQYEQYF

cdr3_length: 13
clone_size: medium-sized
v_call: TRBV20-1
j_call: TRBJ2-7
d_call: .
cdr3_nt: TGCAGTGCTAGTAAAGGGCTCGGGTACGAGCAGTACTTC
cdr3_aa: CSASKGLGYEQYF

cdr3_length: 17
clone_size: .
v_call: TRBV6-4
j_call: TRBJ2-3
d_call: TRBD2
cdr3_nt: TGTGCCAGCAGTGACTCGATGAGTAGCGGGAGCCCAGATACGCAGTATTTT
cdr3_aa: CASSDSMSSGSPDTQYF

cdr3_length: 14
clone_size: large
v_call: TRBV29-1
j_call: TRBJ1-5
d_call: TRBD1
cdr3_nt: TGCAGCGTTGAAGACGGGACAGGCAATCAGCCCCAGCATTTT
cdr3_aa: CSVEDGTGNQPQHF

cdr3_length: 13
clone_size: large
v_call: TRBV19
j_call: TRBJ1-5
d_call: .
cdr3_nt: TGTGCCAGTAGTATTCAGGTCGCTCAGCCCCAGCATTTT
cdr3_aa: CASSIQVAQPQHF

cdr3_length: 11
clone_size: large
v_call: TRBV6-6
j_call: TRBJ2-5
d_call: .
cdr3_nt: TGTGCCAGCAGACAGGGAGAGACCCAGTACTTC
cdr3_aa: CASRQGETQYF

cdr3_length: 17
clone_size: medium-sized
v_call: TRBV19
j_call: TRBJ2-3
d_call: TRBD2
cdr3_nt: TGTGCCAGTACCAAACTCGGGACTAGCGGGAGATCGGATACGCAGTATTTT
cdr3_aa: CASTKLGTSGRSDTQYF

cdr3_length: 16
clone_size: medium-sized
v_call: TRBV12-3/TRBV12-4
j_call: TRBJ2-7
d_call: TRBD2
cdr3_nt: TGTGCCAGCCGCCGCTCAGGGACTAGCGGGAGGTACGAGCAGTACTTC
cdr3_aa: CASRRSGTSGRYEQYF

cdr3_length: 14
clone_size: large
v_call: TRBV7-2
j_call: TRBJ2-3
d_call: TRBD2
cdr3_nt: TGTGCCAGCGCCGGTGGGGCGGGAGGGCTTACGCAGTATTTT
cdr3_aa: CASAGGAGGLTQYF

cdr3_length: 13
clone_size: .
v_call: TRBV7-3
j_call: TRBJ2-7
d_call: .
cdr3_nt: TGTGCCAGCAGCCCCCAGGGACTGGGAGAGCAGTACTTC
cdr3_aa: CASSPQGLGEQYF

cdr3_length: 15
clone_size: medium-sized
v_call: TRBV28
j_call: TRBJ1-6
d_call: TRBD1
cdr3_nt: TGTGCCAGCAGTTTTAGGGGACAGAATAATTCACCCCTCCACTTT
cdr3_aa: CASSFRGQNNSPLHF

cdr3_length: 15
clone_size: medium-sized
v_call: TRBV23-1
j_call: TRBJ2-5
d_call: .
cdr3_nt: TGCGCCAGCAGTCAATTGGACAGTCCAGAAGAGACCCAGTACTTC
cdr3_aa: CASSQLDSPEETQYF

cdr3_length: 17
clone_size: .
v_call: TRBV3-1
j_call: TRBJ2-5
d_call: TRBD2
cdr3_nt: TGTGCCAGCAGCCTTCCACCTGTTCTAGCGGGAGCCGGGACCCAGTACTTC
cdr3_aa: CASSLPPVLAGAGTQYF

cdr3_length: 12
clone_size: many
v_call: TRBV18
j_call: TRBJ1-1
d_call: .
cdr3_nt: TGTGCCAGCTCACCCCTGAACACTGAAGCTTTCTTT
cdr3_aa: CASSPLNTEAFF

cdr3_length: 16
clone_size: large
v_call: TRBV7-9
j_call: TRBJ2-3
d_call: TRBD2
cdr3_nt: TGTGCCAGCAGCCCGGGACTAGCGGGAGGGCCGGATACGCAGTATTTT
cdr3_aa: CASSPGLAGGPDTQYF

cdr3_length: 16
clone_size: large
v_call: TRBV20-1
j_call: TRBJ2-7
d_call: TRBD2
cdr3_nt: TGCAGTGCTAGAGATGGGGGACTAGCGGATTTCTACGAGCAGTACTTC
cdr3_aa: CSARDGGLADFYEQYF

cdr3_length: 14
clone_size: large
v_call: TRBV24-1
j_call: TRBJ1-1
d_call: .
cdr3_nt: TGTGCCACCAGTAAGAACCAATTTAACACTGAAGCTTTCTTT
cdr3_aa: CATSKNQFNTEAFF

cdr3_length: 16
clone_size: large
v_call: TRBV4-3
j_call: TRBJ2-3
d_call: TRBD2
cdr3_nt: TGCGCCAGCAGCCAAGATCTAGCGGGAGGGCCAGATACGCAGTATTTT
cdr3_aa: CASSQDLAGGPDTQYF

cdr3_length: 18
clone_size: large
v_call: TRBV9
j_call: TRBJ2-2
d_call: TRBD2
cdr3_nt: TGTGCCAGCAGCGTACCGCCGGGAGGCGAAACGAACACCGGGGAGCTGTTTTTT
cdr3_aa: CASSVPPGGETNTGELFF

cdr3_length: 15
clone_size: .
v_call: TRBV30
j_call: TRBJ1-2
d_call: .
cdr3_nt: TGTGCCTGGAGTTCGGGGGGCCCGGCGGACTATGGCTACACTTTC
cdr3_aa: CAWSSGGPADYGYTF

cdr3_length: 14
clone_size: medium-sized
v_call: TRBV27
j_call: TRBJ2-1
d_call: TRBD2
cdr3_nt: TGTGCCAGCAGTCGGGGGGGCCCCTACAATGAGCAGTTCTTC
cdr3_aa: CASSRGGPYNEQFF

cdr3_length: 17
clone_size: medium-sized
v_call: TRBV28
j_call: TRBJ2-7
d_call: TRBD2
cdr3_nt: TGTGCCAGCAGTTTATGGGATCTAGCGGGAGGGCCGAGGGAGCAGTACTTC
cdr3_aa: CASSLWDLAGGPREQYF

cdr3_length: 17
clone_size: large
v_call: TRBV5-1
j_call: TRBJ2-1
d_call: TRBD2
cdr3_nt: TGCGCCAGCAGCTTGGAGGTAGCGGGGGTAAGACAGAATGAGCAGTTCTTC
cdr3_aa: CASSLEVAGVRQNEQFF

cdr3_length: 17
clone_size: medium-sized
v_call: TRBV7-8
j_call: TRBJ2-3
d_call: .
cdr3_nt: TGTGCCAGCAGCTCCATCGGTTCGAGCAAAAACACAGATACGCAGTATTTT
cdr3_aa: CASSSIGSSKNTDTQYF

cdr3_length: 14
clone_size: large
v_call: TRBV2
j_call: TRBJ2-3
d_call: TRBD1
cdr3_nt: TGTGCCAGCAGCCGGGACAGGGTCACAGATACGCAGTATTTT
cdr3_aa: CASSRDRVTDTQYF

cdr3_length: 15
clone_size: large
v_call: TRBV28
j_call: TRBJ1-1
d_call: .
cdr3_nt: TGTGCCAGCAGTTCTATAGGCAGGGTGAACACTGAAGCTTTCTTT
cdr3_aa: CASSSIGRVNTEAFF

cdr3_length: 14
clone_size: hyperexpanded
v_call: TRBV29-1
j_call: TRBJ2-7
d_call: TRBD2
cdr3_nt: TGCAGCGTGGGGGGACTAGCGGAATCCTACGAGCAGTACTTC
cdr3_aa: CSVGGLAESYEQYF

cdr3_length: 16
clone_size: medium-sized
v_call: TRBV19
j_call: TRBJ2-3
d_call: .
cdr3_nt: TGTGCCAGTAGTATGTGGAGGGGCCCGAGCACAGATACGCAGTATTTT
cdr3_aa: CASSMWRGPSTDTQYF

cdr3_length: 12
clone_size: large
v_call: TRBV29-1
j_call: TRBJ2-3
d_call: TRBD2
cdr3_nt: TGCAGCGTCCGGACTAGCGGAGATACGCAGTATTTT
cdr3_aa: CSVRTSGDTQYF

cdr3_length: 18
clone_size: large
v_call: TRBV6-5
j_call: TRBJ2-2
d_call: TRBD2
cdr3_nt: TGTGCCAGCAGTTACTCGATACTAGCGGCCACGGCGGGCGGGGAGCTGTTTTTT
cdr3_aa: CASSYSILAATAGGELFF

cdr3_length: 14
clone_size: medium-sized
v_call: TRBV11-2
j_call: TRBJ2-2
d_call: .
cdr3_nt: TGTGCCAGCAGCCCTACAGGGCCCACCGGGGAGCTGTTTTTT
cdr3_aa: CASSPTGPTGELFF

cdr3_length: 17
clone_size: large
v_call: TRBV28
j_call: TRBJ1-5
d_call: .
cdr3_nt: TGTGCCAGCAGTTTATTGGGGCAGGGGTACAGCAATCAGCCCCAGCATTTT
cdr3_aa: CASSLLGQGYSNQPQHF

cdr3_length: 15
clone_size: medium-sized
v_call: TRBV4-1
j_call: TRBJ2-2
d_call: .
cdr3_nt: TGCGCCAGCAGCCAGAGTAGCGATAACACCGGGGAGCTGTTTTTT
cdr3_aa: CASSQSSDNTGELFF